This record looks at one T cell receptor beta chain sequence and its context. The antigen is unknown. The sample belongs to a study of shared clonotypes between healthy human individuals. CDR1 and CDR2 from the germline V gene are MNHNY and SVGAGI (reference sequence). The length of the CDR3 is 15 residues. Germline trimming cut 10 bases from V and 2 bases from J; bases unmatched to any gene: 13. Deep-level settings were used for running the assay. Profiling relied on immunoSEQ multiplex PCR, and the TCRdb table lists in-frame clones only, not all of them. The sample records about 2 million clones, 85% to 95% being singletons. Findings and caveats of the study: Researchers found naive subsets generally carried larger estimated richness than memory subsets. How much donors shared clonotypes was expected to be affected by sequencing depth.

CD45RO negativity and positive selection for CCR7 defined naive CD8 cells, a population that excluded terminally differentiated effector memory CD45RA+ cells. The clonotype was recovered from a man aged 18-30 years in good health. Sequencing was carried out using naive CD8+ T cells sorted from blood. The chain uses TRBV6-6 and TRBJ2-7, with TRBD2 matching over 8 bases. The CDR3 nucleotides read TGTGCCACCCAAGGGGTAACTAGCGGTGCCTACGAGCAGTACTTC. It specifies CATQGVTSGAYEQYF.